The 23 T cell receptor beta chains below come from one sample, sequenced in a study of vaccination effects on CD4 cells after COVID-19. Antigen-specific CD4+ T cell clonotypes were called by their expansion after viral peptide-pool culture in ViraFEST. Investigators separated out CD4+ T cells once about eleven days of culture had passed. As their vaccination, participants received two doses of either BNT162b2 or mRNA-1273. Measured with immunoSEQ multiplex PCR; TCRdb has only the in-frame clones, and not every one. The table shows approximately 30,000 clones, with roughly 63% occurring only once. These TCRs' antigens remain unknown. Sequencing was performed on CD4+ T cells from PBMCs cultured with SARS-CoV-2 spike peptides, taken after COVID-19 vaccination. These receptors were collected from a human donor who received a COVID-19 vaccine.

V gene TRBV3-1 (or the pseudogene TRBV3-2) combines with J gene TRBJ2-3; perhaps TRBD1 as D (6 bases). Per germline, CDR1 LGHDT and CDR2 YNNKEL (reference sequence). Trimming cost V 3 bases and J 0 bases, with 16 bases left between them. The CDR3 is made up of 17 amino acids. The CDR3: CASSQPTGKFSTDTQYF. CDR3 in DNA: TGTGCCAGCAGCCAGCCGACAGGCAAATTCAGCACAGATACGCAGTATTTT.

This clone occurred a few times. The V and J genes are TRBV2 and TRBJ2-7; a possible D gene is TRBD2 (5 bases). This CDR3 comprises 12 residues. Trimming cost V 7 bases and J 4 bases, with 11 bases left between them. The germline gives CDR1 SNHLY, CDR2 FYNNEI. The CDR3 sequence is CASKGEGYEQYF. CDR3 in DNA: TGTGCCAGCAAGGGTGAGGGTTACGAGCAGTACTTC. Combining the CDR3 with reference TRBV2 and TRBJ2-7 gives the whole variable domain EPEVTQTPSHQVTQMGQEVILRCVPISNHLYFYWYRQILGQKVEFLVSFYNNEISEKSEIFDDQFSVERPDGSNFTLKIRSTKLEDSAMYFCASKGEGYEQYFGPGTRLTVT.

This chain connects TRBV7-9 to TRBJ1-1; D call uncertain. The length of the CDR3 is 14 residues. V lost 5 bases and J lost 1, with 11 bases in between. Germline V gives CDR1 SEHNR, CDR2 FQNEAQ (reference sequence). Here the CDR3 reads CASSRYGGNTEAFF. The CDR3 DNA reads TGTGCCAGCAGCCGATATGGCGGGAACACTGAAGCTTTCTTT.

The gene calls are TRBV2 and TRBJ2-1; 7 bases match TRBD1. Per the germline V gene, CDR1 is SNHLY and CDR2 is FYNNEI. This CDR3 is 13 amino acids long. The V and J ends lost 6 bases and 4 bases, in that order; junction bases with no gene match: 3. The CDR3 reads CASRRDRYNEQFF. CDR3 bases: TGTGCCAGCAGGAGGGACAGATACAATGAGCAGTTCTTC.

This chain uses TRBV5-1 with TRBJ2-7; tentative D call: TRBD1 (6 bases). V was shortened by 4 bases and J by 8 bases, with 13 bases between the two germline ends. This CDR3 is built from 12 residues. Germline lookup yields CDR1 SGHRS and CDR2 YFSETQ. CDR3 protein: CASSAQGDKQYF. The CDR3 bases are TGCGCCAGCAGCGCACAGGGAGATAAGCAGTACTTC.

V and J are TRBV7-2 and TRBJ1-2; D ambiguous. This CDR3 spans 12 amino acids. Trimming cost V 5 bases and J 7 bases, with 11 bases left between them. Per the germline V gene, CDR1 is SGHTA and CDR2 is FQGNSA. The DNA for the CDR3 is TGTGCCAGCAGCCCCGAGAGGCTTGGCTACACCTTC. The encoded protein is CASSPERLGYTF.

Only a few counts were recorded for this clone. The genes are TRBV10-1 and TRBJ1-1, with D perhaps TRBD1 (6 bases). CDR3 length: 15 residues. Germline values: CDR1 WNHNN, CDR2 SYGVQD (reference sequence). V gave up 6 bases and J gave up 4 bases, with 18 bases separating them. The chain's CDR3 is CASRETQGGITEAFF. The CDR3 region has the DNA TGCGCCAGCAGAGAAACACAGGGCGGGATCACTGAAGCTTTCTTT.

The chain is built from TRBV6-1 and TRBJ1-2, with 10 bases lining up with TRBD1. CDR1 is MNHNS, CDR2 SASEGT, per germline. After removal of 3 bases from V and 8 bases from J, the junction contained 3 bases not matched to a gene. This CDR3 has 13 residues. CDR3 DNA: TGTGCCAGCAGTGAGACAGGGGGCCGGGGCTACACCTTC. Translated: CASSETGGRGYTF.

This clone is termed medium-sized. CDR3 sequence (DNA): TGTGCCAGCAGTTTAGGTGCGGGTGGCGGTCCGGGCGGCTACACCTTC. The encoded protein is CASSLGAGGGPGGYTF. V is TRBV28 and J is TRBJ1-2; D gene ambiguous. Per the germline V gene, CDR1 is MDHEN and CDR2 is SYDVKM. V dropped 2 bases and J dropped 8 bases, with 21 bases sitting between them. This CDR3 region has 16 residues.

The sample holds one count of this clone. The chain's CDR3 is CASSTTDRANIQYF. CDR3 in DNA: TGTGCCAGCAGCACTACGGACAGGGCAAACATTCAGTACTTC. The chain links TRBV5-4 to TRBJ2-4; 8 nucleotides agree with TRBD1. CDR3 length: 14 residues. Losses at the gene ends were 4 bases for V and 6 bases for J; bases not matched to a gene: 6. Germline V CDR1 and CDR2: SGHNT, YYREEE (reference sequence).

CDR3 region: CASSLTGTANTEAFF. The CDR3 DNA reads TGTGCCAGCAGCTTAACCGGGACAGCGAACACTGAAGCTTTCTTT. The chain carries TRBV11-3 and TRBJ1-1; 7 bases are shared with TRBD1. Per the germline V gene, CDR1 is SGHNT and CDR2 is YENEEA. Trimming took 2 bases from V and 1 from J; bases not matched to a gene: 4. This CDR3 spans 15 amino acids.

The chain has TRBV6-1 and TRBJ1-2, with D unresolved. Germline V CDR1 and CDR2: MNHNS, SASEGT. CDR3 length: 15 amino acids. V gave up 1 base and J gave up 2 bases, with 11 bases separating them. The CDR3 DNA sequence: TGTGCCAGCAGTGAAGGCCGGGATAACAACTATGGCTACACCTTC. It yields the protein CASSEGRDNNYGYTF.

This clone was observed a few times. The gene calls are TRBV5-4 and TRBJ1-2, with a possible D match to TRBD1 (5 bases). The CDR3 is made up of 13 amino acids. V lost 0 bases and J 8 bases, leaving 11 bases between the germline ends. Germline CDR1 and CDR2: SGHNT and YYREEE (reference sequence). In nucleotides, the CDR3 is TGTGCCAGCAGCTTGGGGCCAGGGCAGGGCTACACCTTC. Translation gives CASSLGPGQGYTF. Full variable domain (rest looked up from reference TRBV5-4 and TRBJ1-2): ETGVTQSPTHLIKTRGQQVTLRCSSQSGHNTVSWYQQALGQGPQFIFQYYREEENGRGNFPPRFSGLQFPNYSSELNVNALELDDSALYLCASSLGPGQGYTFGSGTRLTVV.

The rearrangement joins TRBV24-1 to TRBJ2-2, with D perhaps assigned TRBD1 or TRBD2 (5 bases each). The CDR3 is 12 residues long. The V gene lost 9 bases and the J gene lost 1 base, with 5 bases spanning the gap. Germline V gene sequence: CDR1 KGHDR, CDR2 SFDVKD. DNA for the CDR3: TGTGCCACCGGGGGGAACACCGGGGAGCTGTTTTTT. Protein: CATGGNTGELFF.

This chain joins TRBV10-1 and TRBJ2-1, with 9 bases lining up with TRBD1. Germline V gene data show CDR1 as WNHNN and CDR2 as SYGVQD (reference sequence). The CDR3 length is 16 residues. V was pared by 2 bases and J by 2 bases, with 4 bases of the junction left unmatched. This chain's CDR3 is CASSERGTGTYNEQFF. The CDR3 nucleotides are TGCGCCAGCAGTGAGAGAGGGACAGGGACCTACAATGAGCAGTTCTTC.

This clone is medium-sized (0.01 to 0.1%). The DNA is left out, because the CDR3 cannot be placed on it with certainty; the CDR3 is given as TCRdb lists it. The V gene is TRBV21-1, the J gene TRBJ2-7; the table's D gene call, TRBD1, was not cross checked with the DNA. TRBV21-1 is a pseudogene locus. Counting both end residues, the CDR3 totals 16 amino acids. The CDR3 here is CASSKAVGRGAYEQYF.

A note on this clone: The sample contains more than one DNA sequence encoding this CDR3. CDR3 in DNA: TGTGCCAGCAGTTTAGGCAAGAACACTGAAGCTTTCTTT. Residues: CASSLGKNTEAFF. The chain carries TRBV12-3 or TRBV12-4 and TRBJ1-1; D is undetermined. The CDR3 contains 13 residues. V lost 1 base to trimming and J lost 1 base, with 4 bases between them.

Only a few counts were recorded for this clone. The J gene is TRBJ1-4, the V gene TRBV25-1; 7 nucleotides line up with TRBD1. Trimming removed 4 bases from V and 5 bases from J; junction bases left unmatched: 7. Germline V lookup: CDR1 MGHDK, CDR2 SYGVNS. CDR3 length equals 15 residues. The CDR3 sequence: CASSATGTANEKLFF. The CDR3 nucleotides are TGTGCCAGCAGTGCGACCGGGACAGCGAATGAAAAACTGTTTTTT.

The CDR3 sequence is CASSLWTAETGNTIYF. The DNA of the CDR3 is TGTGCCAGCAGCTTATGGACAGCCGAGACGGGAAACACCATATATTTT. This chain uses TRBV7-9 with TRBJ1-3, with D perhaps matching TRBD1 (6 bases). V lost 2 bases and J 4 bases, leaving 15 bases between the germline ends. Per germline, CDR1 SEHNR and CDR2 FQNEAQ (reference sequence). The CDR3 contains 16 residues.

The J gene is TRBJ1-6, the V gene TRBV7-2; D is ambiguous. The V end lost 0 bases, the J end lost 8 bases, and 11 bases lay between the germline ends. Germline values: CDR1 SGHTA, CDR2 FQGNSA. The CDR3 is 15 residues long. This CDR3 reads CASSLASTGDSPLHF. In DNA form, the CDR3 reads TGTGCCAGCAGCTTAGCCTCGACCGGGGATTCACCCCTCCACTTT. The variable domain in full, with the rest retrieved from reference TRBV7-2 and TRBJ1-6, is GAGVSQSPSNKVTEKGKDVELRCDPISGHTALYWYRQSLGQGLEFLIYFQGNSAPDKSGLPSDRFSAERTGGSVSTLTIQRTQQEDSAVYLCASSLASTGDSPLHFGNGTRLTVT.

This clone turned up a few times. The chain combines TRBV11-2 with TRBJ1-5; 9 positions agree with TRBD1. V lost 6 bases to trimming and J lost 1 base; unmatched junction nucleotides: 10. This CDR3 has 17 residues. The germline V gene encodes CDR1 SGHAT and CDR2 FQNNGV. CDR3 residues: CASRGDRERVSNQPQHF. Written as DNA, the CDR3 is TGTGCCAGCAGGGGGGACAGGGAGAGGGTGAGCAATCAGCCCCAGCATTTT.

The CDR3 is CASSLVGSTDTQYF. In DNA form, the CDR3 reads TGCGCCAGCAGCTTGGTGGGAAGCACAGATACGCAGTATTTT. The rearrangement joins TRBV5-1 to TRBJ2-3; D uncertain. The CDR3 spans 14 residues. V was shortened by 0 bases and J by 0 bases, with 5 bases between the two germline ends. Germline V gene sequence: CDR1 SGHRS, CDR2 YFSETQ. Full variable domain (remainder filled in from reference TRBV5-1 and TRBJ2-3): KAGVTQTPRYLIKTRGQQVTLSCSPISGHRSVSWYQQTPGQGLQFLFEYFSETQRNKGNFPGRFSGRQFSNSRSEMNVSTLELGDSALYLCASSLVGSTDTQYFGPGTRLTVL.

The chain couples TRBV15 to TRBJ2-5, with a tentative D call TRBD1 (6 bases). Germline V CDR1 and CDR2: LNHNV, YYDKDF (reference sequence). This CDR3 comprises 13 residues. Trimming pared 0 bases from V and 5 bases from J, leaving 7 bases between. DNA of the CDR3: TGTGCCACCAGCAGAGATAGGGGGGAGACCCAGTACTTC. The encoded protein is CATSRDRGETQYF.